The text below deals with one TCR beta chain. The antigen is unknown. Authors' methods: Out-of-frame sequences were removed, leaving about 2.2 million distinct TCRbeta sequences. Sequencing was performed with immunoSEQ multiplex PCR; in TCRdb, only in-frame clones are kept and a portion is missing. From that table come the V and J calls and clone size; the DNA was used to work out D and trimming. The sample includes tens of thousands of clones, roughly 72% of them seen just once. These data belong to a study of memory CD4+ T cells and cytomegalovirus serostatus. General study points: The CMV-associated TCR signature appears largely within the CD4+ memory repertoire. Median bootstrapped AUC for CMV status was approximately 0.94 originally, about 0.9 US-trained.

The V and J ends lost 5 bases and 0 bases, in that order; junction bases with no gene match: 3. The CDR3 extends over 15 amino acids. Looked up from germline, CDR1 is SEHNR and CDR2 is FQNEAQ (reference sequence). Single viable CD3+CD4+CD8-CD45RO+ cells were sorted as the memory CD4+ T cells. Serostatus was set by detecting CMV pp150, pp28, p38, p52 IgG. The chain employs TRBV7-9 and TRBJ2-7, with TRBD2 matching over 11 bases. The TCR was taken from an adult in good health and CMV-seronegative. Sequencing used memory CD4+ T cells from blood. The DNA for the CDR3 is TGTGCCAGCAGCCCTAGCGGGGGGAGCTCCTACGAGCAGTACTTC. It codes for CASSPSGGSSYEQYF.